A single sample is the source of the 30 T cell receptor beta chains below, sequenced in a study of T cells in Graves' hyperthyroidism and ophthalmopathy. Amplification targeted TCR beta CDR3 regions from RNA transcripts. A set of HTBI primers served as the primers for a first-round RT-PCR of the TCR CDR3. One entry per CDR3 protein results from TCRdb running MiXCR on the multiplex PCR reads. The data contain hundreds of thousands of distinct CDR3 sequences, roughly 14% of them seen just once; the ten biggest clones take up less than 15%. Sequencing was done on a sample of blood. These receptors were collected from a man aged 18 to 30 with Graves' ophthalmopathy.

This clonotype was observed many times. The chain is built from TRBV5-1 and TRBJ2-1; TRBD2 agrees at 12 bases. CDR3 size: 16 residues. Germline trimming cut 1 base from V and 3 bases from J; bases unmatched to any gene: 2. CDR1 SGHRS and CDR2 YFSETQ come from the germline V gene. CDR3 residues: CASSLKGLAGYNEQFF. The CDR3 coding sequence is TGCGCCAGCAGCTTGAAGGGACTAGCGGGCTACAATGAGCAGTTCTTC.

This clonotype was detected ten times or more. V and J are TRBV11-3 and TRBJ1-1; no clear D. Trimming took 0 bases from V and 7 from J, leaving 12 bases between them. This CDR3 spans 14 amino acids. The germline gives CDR1 SGHNT, CDR2 YENEEA. DNA of the CDR3: TGTGCCAGCAGCTTAGACGTTAAAGAGGGTGAAGCTTTCTTT. Translating it yields CASSLDVKEGEAFF. Full variable domain (remainder filled in from reference TRBV11-3 and TRBJ1-1): EAGVVQSPRYKIIEKKQPVAFWCNPISGHNTLYWYLQNLGQGPELLIRYENEEAVDDSQLPKDRFSAERLKGVDSTLKIQPAELGDSAVYLCASSLDVKEGEAFFGQGTRLTVV.

The chain couples TRBV20-1 to TRBJ2-5; 9 bases line up with TRBD2. Germline V lookup: CDR1 DFQATT, CDR2 SNEGSKA (reference sequence). Trimming removed 3 bases from V and 0 bases from J; junction bases left unmatched: 8. CDR3 length: 16 residues. In DNA, the CDR3 is TGCAGTGCTAGCCCAATGCTAGCGGGGCACCAAGAGACCCAGTACTTC. Protein: CSASPMLAGHQETQYF.

Ten or more counts support this clonotype. A junction end diverges from the germline sequence, so it may reflect a read error. This chain connects TRBV20-1 to TRBJ2-3; 7 positions agree with TRBD2. There are 13 residues in the CDR3. From germline, CDR1 is DFQATT and CDR2 SNEGSKA (reference sequence). The CDR3 here is CSARAGRGDTQYF. DNA of the CDR3: TGCAGTGCCAGAGCGGGGCGGGGAGATACGCAGTATTTT.

This clonotype came up many times. The V gene is TRBV3-1, the J gene TRBJ2-7; D is undetermined. Looked up from germline, CDR1 is LGHDT and CDR2 is YNNKEL (reference sequence). V was trimmed by 4 bases and J by 7 bases, leaving 14 bases between them. The CDR3 has 13 residues. The CDR3 is CASSPVLAGEQYF. In DNA, the CDR3 is TGTGCCAGCAGCCCCGTTTTGGCTGGGGAGCAGTACTTC.

The chain joins TRBV20-1 to TRBJ1-3; D is ambiguous. The CDR3 is 14 amino acids. Germline-derived CDR1 and CDR2 are DFQATT and SNEGSKA (reference sequence). Trimming took 1 base from V and 3 from J, leaving 10 bases between them. The CDR3 region has the DNA TGCAGTGCTAGAGCAGATGGAAATGGAAACACCATATATTTT. The encoded protein is CSARADGNGNTIYF.

This clonotype was seen only a few times. The gene calls are TRBV12-3 or TRBV12-4 and TRBJ1-2; the D is unclear. Deletions cut 6 bases from V and 2 bases from J, with 10 bases between. The CDR3 has 13 amino acids. The DNA for the CDR3 is TGTGCCAGCAGCTCCATAGGGAACTATGGCTACACCTTC. Encoded protein: CASSSIGNYGYTF.

The rearrangement uses TRBV6-6 and TRBJ1-4; a possible D gene is TRBD1 (5 bases). This CDR3 spans 17 amino acids. With 2 bases removed from V and 7 bases from J, the gap between germline ends came to 20 bases. Germline V gives CDR1 MNHNY, CDR2 SVGAGI (reference sequence). CDR3 protein: CASSYERQITLLEKLFF. CDR3 nucleotide sequence: TGTGCCAGCAGTTACGAGAGACAGATTACTCTCCTTGAAAAACTGTTTTTT.

The V and J genes are TRBV3-1 and TRBJ1-3; 7 positions agree with TRBD1. Germline V lookup: CDR1 LGHDT, CDR2 YNNKEL (reference sequence). This CDR3 comprises 15 residues. Trimming removed 2 bases from V and 2 bases from J; junction bases left unmatched: 3. CDR3 nucleotide sequence: TGTGCCAGCAGCCAACAGGGGGGGACTGGAAACACCATATATTTT. Residues: CASSQQGGTGNTIYF. Using reference TRBV3-1 and TRBJ1-3 for the parts outside the CDR3, the full variable domain is DTAVSQTPKYLVTQMGNDKSIKCEQNLGHDTMYWYKQDSKKFLKIMFSYNNKELIINETVPNRFSPKSPDKAHLNLHINSLELGDSAVYFCASSQQGGTGNTIYFGEGSWLTVV.

This clonotype was seen many times. This rearrangement joins TRBV12-3 or TRBV12-4 to TRBJ2-3, with 7 positions matching TRBD1. The V gene end was trimmed by 0 bases and the J gene end by 0 bases; junction bases not matched to a gene: 3. The CDR3 totals 16 residues. Written as DNA, the CDR3 is TGTGCCAGCAGTTTAGCAAGGACAGGCAGCACAGATACGCAGTATTTT. This encodes CASSLARTGSTDTQYF.

The chain carries TRBV18 and TRBJ1-2; D possibly corresponds to TRBD1 (5 bases). Trimming took off 2 bases at V and 4 bases at J, with 14 bases between the two ends. CDR1 KGHSH and CDR2 LQKENI come from the germline V gene. The CDR3 is 15 residues long. The CDR3, as DNA: TGTGCCAGCTCACCAGATAGGGGACGGGTCTATGGCTACACCTTC. Translation: CASSPDRGRVYGYTF. The entire variable domain, with the rest obtained from reference TRBV18 and TRBJ1-2, is as follows: NAGVMQNPRHLVRRRGQEARLRCSPMKGHSHVYWYRQLPEEGLKFMVYLQKENIIDESGMPKERFSAEFPKEGPSILRIQQVVRGDSAAYFCASSPDRGRVYGYTFGSGTRLTVV.

Only a few counts were recorded for this clonotype. The chain combines TRBV6-1 with TRBJ2-7; 9 positions agree with TRBD2. Germline V gene data show CDR1 as MNHNS and CDR2 as SASEGT. The length of the CDR3 is 16 residues. V lost 8 bases and J lost 3; bases outside the gene matches: 14. The CDR3: CASGGPAGGGIYEQYF. The DNA for the CDR3 is TGTGCCAGCGGAGGCCCAGCGGGGGGCGGGATCTACGAGCAGTACTTC.

This clonotype was observed at least ten times. V and J are TRBV5-1 and TRBJ1-5; 7 nucleotides match TRBD1. CDR3 length equals 15 residues. The germline CDR1 and CDR2 sequences are SGHRS and YFSETQ. The ends lost 0 bases at V and 7 bases at J; junction bases unmatched: 7. Here the CDR3 DNA reads TGCGCCAGCAGCTTGGAGGGGGCATCTGGACAGCCCCAGCATTTT. It translates to CASSLEGASGQPQHF.

This clonotype was picked up many times. This sequence joins TRBV3-1 and TRBJ2-5, with 8 bases aligning to TRBD1. The CDR3 runs 15 residues. V trimming: 1 base; J trimming: 5 bases; junction bases outside the gene matches: 6. The germline gives CDR1 LGHDT, CDR2 YNNKEL (reference sequence). The CDR3 loop reads CASSQGLGQDETQYF. In nucleotides, the CDR3 is TGTGCCAGCAGCCAAGGATTGGGACAGGATGAGACCCAGTACTTC.

The chain joins TRBV19 to TRBJ2-5, with D perhaps TRBD2 (6 bases). The CDR3 consists of 14 residues. Germline CDR1 is LNHDA and CDR2 is SQIVND (reference sequence). The ends were cut back, 7 bases at V and 4 bases at J, with 16 bases in the middle. CDR3 nucleotides: TGTGCCAGTACCCGGGGCGGGGCCCCAGAGACCCAGTACTTC. This codes for CASTRGGAPETQYF.

Points on this clonotype: This sequence may be a read error, since a much larger clone differs from it by one base. Likely a read error: the CDR3 ends without its conserved phenylalanine or tryptophan. The rearrangement links TRBV29-1 to TRBJ1-2; no definite D call. This CDR3 is 16 amino acids long. V lost 0 bases and J lost 5, with 19 bases in between. The germline CDR1 and CDR2 sequences are SQVTM and ANQGSEA. This chain's CDR3 is CSVEDASRQLTYGYTL. CDR3 sequence (DNA): TGCAGCGTTGAAGACGCATCCCGGCAGCTTACATATGGCTACACCCTC.

There are many counts of this clonotype. The chain couples TRBV20-1 to TRBJ2-7; TRBD1 matches at 9 bases. This CDR3 contains 12 residues. The V gene end was trimmed by 6 bases and the J gene end by 5 bases; junction bases not matched to a gene: 5. The V gene's germline CDR1 is DFQATT and CDR2 SNEGSKA (reference sequence). CDR3 region: CSARDREDEQYF. The CDR3 coding sequence is TGCAGTGCACGGGACAGGGAAGACGAGCAGTACTTC.

This clonotype was seen at least ten times. The chain employs TRBV7-2 and TRBJ2-3, with D uncertain. There are 13 residues in the CDR3. V gave up 1 base and J gave up 9 bases, with 11 bases separating them. In germline, CDR1 is SGHTA, CDR2 FQGNSA. This chain's CDR3 is CASSLEGYRTQYF. DNA of the CDR3: TGTGCCAGCAGCTTAGAAGGGTACCGAACGCAGTATTTT.

This clonotype was observed many times. The chain combines TRBV11-3 with TRBJ2-1; the D gene is possibly TRBD2 (5 bases). This CDR3 comprises 14 residues. Trimming removed 5 bases at V and 8 bases at J, with 16 bases between. Germline lookup yields CDR1 SGHNT and CDR2 YENEEA. Here the CDR3 DNA reads TGTGCCAGCAGCCCCCGAGGGATGAATCATGAGCAGTTCTTC. Its protein product is CASSPRGMNHEQFF.

This clonotype has ten or more counts. The J gene is TRBJ2-6, the V gene TRBV20-1, with a weak D call TRBD2 (6 bases). The CDR3 runs 15 residues. V dropped 5 bases and J dropped 2 bases, with 13 bases sitting between them. From germline, CDR1 is DFQATT and CDR2 SNEGSKA (reference sequence). DNA for the CDR3: TGCAGTGCTTCACCAGGAGGGCCTGGGGCCAACGTCCTGACTTTC. Protein: CSASPGGPGANVLTF.

This clonotype was seen a few times. The chain couples TRBV5-4 to TRBJ2-1, with 8 bases identical to TRBD2. There are 15 residues in the CDR3. V dropped 3 bases and J dropped 5; count of bases not matched to a gene: 7. Per the germline V gene, CDR1 is SGHNT and CDR2 is YYREEE (reference sequence). CDR3 nucleotides: TGTGCCAGCAGCTGGGGGGGACTAGGGGACAATGAGCAGTTCTTC. Its protein is CASSWGGLGDNEQFF.

The rearrangement joins TRBV19 to TRBJ1-5; D is undetermined. CDR1 is LNHDA and CDR2 is SQIVND in the germline V gene (reference sequence). CDR3 length: 13 amino acids. Trimming took 0 bases from V and 7 from J, leaving 7 bases between them. The CDR3 region has the DNA TGTGCCAGTAGTATAGATTTGAGACAGCCCCAGCATTTT. It specifies CASSIDLRQPQHF.

In this sample, this clonotype turned up a few times. This sequence joins TRBV19 and TRBJ1-6; 9 bases agree with TRBD1. The CDR3 has 14 residues. The V gene's germline CDR1 is LNHDA and CDR2 SQIVND (reference sequence). V was pared by 3 bases and J by 10 bases, with 4 bases of the junction left unmatched. The CDR3 region is CASSITDRGSPLHF. The CDR3 nucleotides read TGTGCCAGTAGTATCACGGACAGGGGCTCACCCCTCCACTTT. The full variable domain, with the rest looked up from reference TRBV19 and TRBJ1-6, is DGGITQSPKYLFRKEGQNVTLSCEQNLNHDAMYWYRQDPGQGLRLIYYSQIVNDFQKGDIAEGYSVSREKKESFPLTVTSAQKNPTAFYLCASSITDRGSPLHFGNGTRLTVT.

This clonotype occurred many times. The chain couples TRBV15 to TRBJ2-7, with TRBD1 matching over 7 bases. There are 17 residues in the CDR3. With V trimmed by 1 base and J by 0 bases, 9 bases remained unmatched. Germline V gene data show CDR1 as LNHNV and CDR2 as YYDKDF (reference sequence). Here the CDR3 DNA reads TGTGCCACCAGCAGAGGGGGGACAGCAATAAGCTCCTACGAGCAGTACTTC. Its protein is CATSRGGTAISSYEQYF.

This clonotype was detected ten times or more. This rearrangement joins TRBV6-1 to TRBJ1-1; maybe TRBD1 (5 bases). The CDR3 runs 17 residues. CDR1 is MNHNS, CDR2 SASEGT, per germline. Trimming removed 4 bases from V and 4 bases from J, with 22 bases in between. The CDR3 bases are TGTGCCAGCAGTGCCGGTTACGGGACGGCGTCTCTCACTGAAGCTTTCTTT. This sequence encodes CASSAGYGTASLTEAFF.

This clonotype was counted ten times or more. V gene TRBV20-1 combines with J gene TRBJ2-1, with TRBD1 matching over 7 bases. Germline V gene lookup returns CDR1 DFQATT and CDR2 SNEGSKA (reference sequence). There are 17 residues in the CDR3. With 7 bases clipped from V and 9 bases from J, the junction kept 24 bases outside the gene matches. The CDR3 nucleotides are TGCAGTGGTAAGGGTACCAGCCCGGGACAGATGGGGGCTGAGCAGTTCTTC. It encodes CSGKGTSPGQMGAEQFF.

For this clonotype: A read error may explain this, as a much larger clone is one base away. The V and J genes are TRBV10-1 and TRBJ2-1, with D perhaps TRBD2 (6 bases). This CDR3 has 12 residues. Germline lookup yields CDR1 WNHNN and CDR2 SYGVQD (reference sequence). The CDR3 region has the DNA TGCGCCGGCAGTGCGGGGACGGATGAGCAGTTCTTC. This gives the protein CAGSAGTDEQFF.

This chain links TRBV19 with TRBJ2-4; possibly TRBD2 for D (5 bases). Between the trimmed V and J ends, which lost 3 bases and 6 bases, there was a span of 12 bases. This CDR3 has 14 amino acids. Germline V gene lookup returns CDR1 LNHDA and CDR2 SQIVND (reference sequence). CDR3 region: CASSIREGGNIQYF. CDR3 coding DNA: TGTGCCAGTAGTATCCGGGAAGGCGGAAACATTCAGTACTTC.

This clonotype was picked up many times. The chain uses TRBV20-1 and TRBJ2-1; D gene uncertain. Trimming cost V 6 bases and J 7 bases, with 13 bases left between them. CDR1 and CDR2 from the germline V gene are DFQATT and SNEGSKA (reference sequence). This CDR3 spans 12 amino acids. The CDR3 DNA reads TGCAGTGCCCCCGGTCTAAAGAATGAGCAGTTCTTC. Translated, it gives CSAPGLKNEQFF.

This clonotype was observed many times. The rearrangement joins TRBV24-1 to TRBJ1-1; 8 bases agree with TRBD1. Per germline, CDR1 KGHDR and CDR2 SFDVKD. V lost 7 bases, J lost 5 bases, and 11 bases stayed unmatched. This CDR3 has 15 amino acids. CDR3 amino acids: CATRGEGQGRTEAFF. CDR3 nucleotide sequence: TGTGCCACCAGGGGTGAAGGACAGGGACGGACTGAAGCTTTCTTT.